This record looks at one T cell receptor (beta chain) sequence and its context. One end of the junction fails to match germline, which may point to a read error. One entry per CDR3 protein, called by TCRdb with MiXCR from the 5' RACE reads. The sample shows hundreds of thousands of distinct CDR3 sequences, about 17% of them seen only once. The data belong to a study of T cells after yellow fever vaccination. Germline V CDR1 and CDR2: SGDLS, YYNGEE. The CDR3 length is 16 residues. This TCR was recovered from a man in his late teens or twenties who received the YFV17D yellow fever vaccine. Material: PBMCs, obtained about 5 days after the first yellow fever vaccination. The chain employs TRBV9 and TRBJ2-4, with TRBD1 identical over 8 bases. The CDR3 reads CASSGGTGAAKNIQYF. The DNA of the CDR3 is TGCGCCAGCAGCGGCGGGACAGGAGCAGCCAAAAACATTCAGTACTTC. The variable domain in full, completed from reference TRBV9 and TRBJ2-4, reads DSGVTQTPKHLITATGQRVTLRCSPRSGDLSVYWYQQSLDQGLQFLIQYYNGEERAKGNILERFSAQQFPDLHSELNLSSLELGDSALYFCASSGGTGAAKNIQYFGAGTRLSVL.